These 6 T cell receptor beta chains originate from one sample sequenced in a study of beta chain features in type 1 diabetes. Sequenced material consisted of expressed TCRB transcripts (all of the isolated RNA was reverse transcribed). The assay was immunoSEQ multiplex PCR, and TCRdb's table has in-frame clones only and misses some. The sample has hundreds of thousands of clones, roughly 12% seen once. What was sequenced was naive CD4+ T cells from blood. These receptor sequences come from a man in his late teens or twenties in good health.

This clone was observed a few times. The CDR3 sequence is CASSPGVAYNSPLHF. For the CDR3, the DNA is TGTGCCAGCAGCCCAGGGGTTGCCTATAATTCACCCCTCCACTTT. The chain carries TRBV14 and TRBJ1-6; weak D call: TRBD1 (6 bases). The germline V gene has CDR1 SGHDN and CDR2 FVKESK. The CDR3 length is 15 residues. The V gene lost 4 bases and the J gene lost 2 bases, with 9 bases spanning the gap.

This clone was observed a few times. The CDR3 is CASSPLRGLWYGYTF. CDR3 nucleotides: TGTGCCAGCAGCCCCCTTCGGGGGTTATGGTATGGCTACACCTTC. V gene TRBV5-6 combines with J gene TRBJ1-2; maybe TRBD1 (5 bases). Germline CDR1 reads SGHDT; CDR2 reads YYEEEE. Trimming removed 4 bases from V and 5 bases from J, with 18 bases in between. This CDR3 is 15 amino acids long. Combining the CDR3 with reference TRBV5-6 and TRBJ1-2 gives the whole variable domain DAGVTQSPTHLIKTRGQQVTLRCSPKSGHDTVSWYQQALGQGPQFIFQYYEEEERQRGNFPDRFSGHQFPNYSSELNVNALLLGDSALYLCASSPLRGLWYGYTFGSGTRLTVV.

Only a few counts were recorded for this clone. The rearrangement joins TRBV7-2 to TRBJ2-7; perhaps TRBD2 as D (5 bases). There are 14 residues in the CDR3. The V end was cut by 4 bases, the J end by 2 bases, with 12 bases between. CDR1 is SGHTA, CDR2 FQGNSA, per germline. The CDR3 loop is CASSSRTDPYEQYF. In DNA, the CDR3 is TGTGCCAGCAGCTCACGGACTGATCCCTACGAGCAGTACTTC.

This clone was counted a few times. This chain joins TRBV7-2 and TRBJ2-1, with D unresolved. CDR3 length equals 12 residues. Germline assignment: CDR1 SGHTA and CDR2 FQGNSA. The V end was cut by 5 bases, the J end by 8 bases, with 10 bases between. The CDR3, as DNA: TGTGCCAGCAGCAGAGGCGTCCATGAGCAGTTCTTC. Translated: CASSRGVHEQFF.

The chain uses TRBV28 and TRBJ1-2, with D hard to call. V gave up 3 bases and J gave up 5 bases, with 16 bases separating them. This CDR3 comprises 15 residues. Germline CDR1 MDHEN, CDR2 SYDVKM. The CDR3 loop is CASSLPGFGVYGYTF. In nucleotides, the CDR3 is TGTGCCAGCAGTTTGCCGGGATTCGGGGTATATGGCTACACCTTC.

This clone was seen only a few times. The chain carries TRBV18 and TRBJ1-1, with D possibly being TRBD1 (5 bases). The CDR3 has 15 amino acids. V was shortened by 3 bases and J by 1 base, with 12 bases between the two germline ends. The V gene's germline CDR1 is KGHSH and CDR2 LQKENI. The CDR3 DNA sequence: TGTGCCAGCTCACCTCGCACAGGATGGAACACTGAAGCTTTCTTT. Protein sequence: CASSPRTGWNTEAFF.